This section outlines one T cell receptor beta chain sequence together with its context. No antigen is known for it. TCRdb's copy holds only in-frame clones and misses some; the assay was immunoSEQ multiplex PCR. The data contain around 190,000 clones, around 86% of them singletons. This sample stems from a study of cytomegalovirus exposure and HLA in healthy donors. Study at large: It was reported in a later analysis that the approximately 110 validation repertoires used the same platform as the approximately 670 first-cohort repertoires.

The CDR3 extends over 14 amino acids. In germline, CDR1 is LGHNA, CDR2 YSLEER. V lost 4 bases and J lost 0, with 7 bases in between. Points from the study as a whole: Cytomegalovirus association was listed for under 200 TCR beta chains. Three CMV-associated chains were confirmed in vitro to be specific for CMV antigens. Reportedly, diagnosis of cytomegalovirus status by the classifier showed high specificity and sensitivity.

The sample consisted of PBMCs. The chain recombines TRBV4-3 with TRBJ2-1; a weak D match, TRBD1 (5 bases). The sequence came from a man aged 30 to 45 in good health and CMV-seropositive. The CDR3 region is CASSPDSSYNEQFF. The CDR3 DNA reads TGCGCCAGCAGCCCCGACAGCTCCTACAATGAGCAGTTCTTC.